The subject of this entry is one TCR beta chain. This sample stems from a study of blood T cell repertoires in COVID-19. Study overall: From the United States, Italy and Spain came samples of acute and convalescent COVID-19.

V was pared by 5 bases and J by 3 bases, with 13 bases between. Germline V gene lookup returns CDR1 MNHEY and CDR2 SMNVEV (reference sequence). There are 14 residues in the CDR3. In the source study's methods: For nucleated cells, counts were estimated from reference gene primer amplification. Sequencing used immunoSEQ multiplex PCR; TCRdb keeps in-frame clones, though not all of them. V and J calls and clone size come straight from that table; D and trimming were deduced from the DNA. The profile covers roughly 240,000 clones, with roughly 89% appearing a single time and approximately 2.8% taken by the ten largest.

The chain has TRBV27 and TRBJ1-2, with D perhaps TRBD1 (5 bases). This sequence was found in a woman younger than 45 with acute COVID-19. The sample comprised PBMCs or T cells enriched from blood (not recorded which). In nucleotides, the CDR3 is TGTGCCAGCAGTCGCAATGGAGGGGACTATGGCTACACCTTC. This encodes CASSRNGGDYGYTF.